This T cell receptor (beta chain) was identified in a study of immune cell composition in non-small cell lung cancer. The data were produced by immunoSEQ multiplex PCR, yet TCRdb's version contains in-frame clones alone and is incomplete. The data hold around 13,000 clones, with 81% observed a single time. The CDR3 loop spans 13 amino acids. Germline CDR1 is SGHRS and CDR2 is YFSETQ. The V and J ends lost 4 bases and 5 bases respectively, with 12 bases between them. The receptor's source is a human donor with non-small cell lung cancer. The sequenced sample consisted of lung tumor tissue. The chain uses TRBV5-1 and TRBJ1-1, with a tentative D call TRBD1 (5 bases). Here the CDR3 DNA reads TGCGCCAGCAGCACTAGAGAGGGGACTGAAGCTTTCTTT. This gives the protein CASSTREGTEAFF.